Here is one TCR beta chain with its context. Its antigen remains unknown. This sample was taken from a study of shared clonotypes between healthy human individuals. The wider study: Samples came from a couple of female and three male donors aged 18 to 49. Study conclusions and caveats: Non-shared clonotypes had lower generation probabilities than clonotypes shared by all four sorted-subset donors. Clonotype sharing across several donors was observed for 4.5% to 6.5% of naive CD4 clonotypes.

In germline, CDR1 is KGHSH, CDR2 LQKENI. Trimming cost V 1 base and J 9 bases, with 10 bases left between them. The CDR3 consists of 13 residues. Authors' data handling: ImmunoSEQ sequences covered only the junction and lacked quality scores; filtering therefore differed. The repertoire was sequenced with immunoSEQ multiplex PCR; TCRdb's copy has only in-frame clones and lacks some. V, J and clone size reflect that table, while D and trimming were determined from the DNA. The table lists over a million clones, roughly 96% of them singletons. The receptor was isolated from a man aged 25-45 years in good health. V usage is TRBV18 and J usage is TRBJ2-1; D call uncertain. Sample: naive CD4+ T cells sorted from blood. Subset: CD45RA+ positively selected. CDR3 protein: CASSPRGRVEQFF. The CDR3 nucleotides are TGTGCCAGCTCACCACGGGGTAGGGTTGAGCAGTTCTTC.